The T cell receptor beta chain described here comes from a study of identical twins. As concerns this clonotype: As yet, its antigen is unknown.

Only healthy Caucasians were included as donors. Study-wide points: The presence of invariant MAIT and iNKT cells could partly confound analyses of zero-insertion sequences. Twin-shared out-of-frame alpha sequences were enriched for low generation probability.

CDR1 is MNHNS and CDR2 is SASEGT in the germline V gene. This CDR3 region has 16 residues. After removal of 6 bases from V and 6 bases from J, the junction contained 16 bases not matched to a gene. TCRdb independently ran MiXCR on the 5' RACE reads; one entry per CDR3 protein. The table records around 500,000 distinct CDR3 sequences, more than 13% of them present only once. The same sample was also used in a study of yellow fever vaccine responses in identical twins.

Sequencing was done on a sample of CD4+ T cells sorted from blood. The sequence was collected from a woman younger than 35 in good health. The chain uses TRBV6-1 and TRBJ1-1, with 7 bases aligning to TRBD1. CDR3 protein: CASSPDRVKVWSEAFF. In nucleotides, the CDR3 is TGTGCCAGCAGCCCCGACAGGGTAAAGGTTTGGTCTGAAGCTTTCTTT.